Listed below are T cell receptor beta chains from one sample, sequenced in a study of T cell repertoires in cytomegalovirus infection. Using its own MiXCR run on the reads, TCRdb lists one record per CDR3 protein. The sample holds more than 250,000 distinct CDR3 sequences; roughly 13% are singletons and the top ten take 8.8%. Sequencing used PBMCs. The receptors derive from a human donor in good health (CMV status not recorded). Some clones in this sample may be carry-over from other donors' samples. Each CDR3 is given with its conserved first and last residue. A D gene is named only where the DNA matches it firmly. Size is stated for part of the rows, as once, few or many counts, or as a class when the clone is expanded.

J,size,D,V,CDR3,DNA
TRBJ1-6,many,NA,TRBV12-3/TRBV12-4,CASSTYYNSPLHF,TGTGCCAGCAGCACGTACTATAATTCACCCCTCCACTTT
TRBJ1-1,many,NA,TRBV28,CASSLIGRYTEAFF,TGTGCCAGCAGTTTAATCGGGAGATATACTGAAGCTTTCTTT
TRBJ1-1,many,NA,TRBV7-2,CASSFLVHTEAFF,TGTGCCAGCAGCTTCTTAGTCCACACTGAAGCTTTCTTT
TRBJ2-7,NA,NA,TRBV28,CASSLGTREQYF,TGTGCCAGCAGTTTGGGGACCCGCGAGCAGTACTTC
TRBJ1-5,few,NA,TRBV4-3,CASSQDRGASNQPQHF,TGCGCCAGCAGCCAAGACCGAGGCGCGAGCAATCAGCCCCAGCATTTT
TRBJ2-2,few,TRBD2,TRBV7-2,CASSLVWAGGPTGELFF,TGTGCCAGCAGCTTAGTCTGGGCGGGAGGTCCAACCGGGGAGCTGTTTTTT
TRBJ1-1,NA,NA,TRBV12-5,CAVRQGPTEAFF,TGTGCCGTCCGTCAGGGGCCCACTGAAGCTTTCTTT
TRBJ2-1,few,TRBD1,TRBV29-1,CSDRDRGPREQFF,TGCAGCGACCGGGACAGGGGGCCCCGGGAGCAGTTCTTC
TRBJ1-1,many,NA,TRBV12-3/TRBV12-4,CASRGLGNTEAFF,TGTGCCAGCAGGGGGCTAGGGAACACTGAAGCTTTCTTT
TRBJ2-5,few,NA,TRBV11-2,CASSHGRVQETQYF,TGTGCCAGCAGCCACGGGCGGGTACAAGAGACCCAGTACTTC
TRBJ2-6,NA,NA,TRBV12-5,CASGLVHRLSSGANVLTF,TGTGCTAGTGGTTTGGTACACAGGTTGAGCTCTGGGGCCAACGTCCTGACTTTC
TRBJ2-5,NA,NA,TRBV28,CASSRTGTPPETQYF,TGTGCCAGCAGTAGAACCGGGACCCCTCCAGAGACCCAGTACTTC
TRBJ1-5,many,NA,TRBV6-2/TRBV6-3,CASSYFSGNSNQPQHF,TGTGCCAGCAGTTACTTCTCCGGGAATAGCAATCAGCCCCAGCATTTT
TRBJ2-1,many,TRBD1,TRBV7-3,CASSFGQGNEQFF,TGTGCCAGCAGTTTTGGACAGGGGAATGAGCAGTTCTTC
TRBJ1-5,few,NA,TRBV5-1,CASSLAGDSNQPQHF,TGCGCCAGCAGCTTGGCGGGGGATAGCAATCAGCCCCAGCATTTT
TRBJ2-7,NA,NA,TRBV10-3,CAISEGTEAYEQYF,TGTGCCATCAGTGAGGGGACGGAAGCATACGAGCAGTACTTC
TRBJ2-7,NA,NA,TRBV6-9,CASSPEPETVSYEQYF,TGTGCCAGCAGTCCAGAGCCAGAGACGGTCTCCTACGAGCAGTACTTC
TRBJ2-7,many,NA,TRBV11-2,CASSFGTSYEQYF,TGTGCCAGCAGCTTCGGGACCTCCTACGAGCAGTACTTC
TRBJ1-5,many,NA,TRBV11-2,CASSLGAGPNQPQHF,TGTGCCAGCAGCTTAGGGGCAGGCCCCAATCAGCCCCAGCATTTT
TRBJ2-3,NA,NA,TRBV28,CASRSARTMGTQYF,TGTGCCAGCAGATCCGCAAGAACTATGGGTACGCAGTATTTT
TRBJ1-1,few,NA,TRBV6-6,CASNAMNTEAFF,TGTGCCAGCAATGCCATGAACACTGAAGCTTTCTTT
TRBJ2-3,many,NA,TRBV6-1,CASMTSTDTQYF,TGTGCCAGCATGACTAGCACAGATACGCAGTATTTT
TRBJ2-2,many,TRBD1,TRBV12-3/TRBV12-4,CASTRGQGESGELFF,TGTGCCAGCACACGAGGACAGGGGGAGTCCGGGGAGCTGTTTTTT
TRBJ2-7,few,TRBD2,TRBV29-1,CSVWTSGSGRAYEQYF,TGCAGCGTTTGGACTAGCGGGAGTGGAAGGGCCTACGAGCAGTACTTC
TRBJ1-5,many,NA,TRBV7-9,CASSLAVWGQASNQPQHF,TGTGCCAGCAGCTTAGCGGTCTGGGGCCAGGCGAGCAATCAGCCCCAGCATTTT
TRBJ2-7,few,NA,TRBV29-1,CSVGGGPYEQYF,TGCAGCGTTGGAGGGGGGCCCTACGAGCAGTACTTC
TRBJ2-5,many,TRBD2,TRBV7-2,CASSLGPGGRQETQYF,TGTGCCAGCAGCTTAGGGCCGGGCGGGAGACAAGAGACCCAGTACTTC
TRBJ1-1,few,TRBD1,TRBV20-1,CSSYPTGGTRNTEAFF,TGCAGCTCCTACCCGACAGGGGGTACGAGGAACACTGAAGCTTTCTTT
TRBJ2-3,many,TRBD2,TRBV10-3,CAISDPGGTSGRASDTQYF,TGTGCCATCAGTGATCCCGGGGGGACTAGCGGGAGGGCATCAGATACGCAGTATTTT
TRBJ1-5,many,NA,TRBV7-8,CASSLARLGRNQPQHF,TGTGCCAGCAGCTTAGCGAGGCTCGGTCGCAATCAGCCCCAGCATTTT
TRBJ2-5,many,NA,TRBV2,CASSERRETQYF,TGTGCCAGCAGTGAAAGGAGAGAGACCCAGTACTTC
TRBJ2-3,NA,TRBD2,TRBV20-1,CSARDPAGAKDTQYF,TGCAGTGCTAGAGACCCAGCGGGGGCGAAAGATACGCAGTATTTT
TRBJ1-2,NA,NA,TRBV14,CASSLSDYGYTF,TGTGCCAGCAGCCTCTCGGACTATGGCTACACCTTC
TRBJ2-1,NA,NA,TRBV20-1,CSARDQKEAPLF,TGCAGTGCTAGAGATCAAAAGGAGGCCCCTCTCTTC
TRBJ1-1,many,NA,TRBV7-2,CASSLGQGNTEAFF,TGTGCCAGCAGCTTAGGTCAGGGAAACACTGAAGCTTTCTTT